Listed below are T cell receptor beta chains from one sample, sequenced in a study of blood T cell repertoires in COVID-19. Profiling relied on immunoSEQ multiplex PCR, and the TCRdb table lists in-frame clones only, not all of them. The sample carries under 55,000 clones, about 85% recorded once. Sample: peripheral blood. The receptors come from a woman of 80 years or more with acute or convalescent COVID-19. Both conserved end residues are part of each CDR3. The D gene is left open where the match is weak. Size is stated for part of the rows, as once, few or many counts, or as a class when the clone is expanded.

>TRBD2|.|TRBJ2-2|TRBV28
TGTGCCAGCCGACCGAACTTTAGCGGGAGTTACACCGGGGAGCTGTTTTTT
CASRPNFSGSYTGELFF
>.|.|TRBJ1-5|TRBV2
TGTGCCAGCAGGCAGGACAATAGCAATCAGCCCCAGCATTTT
CASRQDNSNQPQHF
>.|.|TRBJ2-3|TRBV9
TGTGCCAGCAGCCCCAGGGTGGAACCGTATACGCAGTATTTT
CASSPRVEPYTQYF
>.|.|TRBJ2-7|TRBV21-1
TGTGCCAGCATCACCGCGACAGGACCTACAGACTACGAGCAGTACTTC
CASITATGPTDYEQYF
>.|.|TRBJ1-2|TRBV7-2
TGTGCCAGCAGCTCAACAGGGTTCTATGGCTACACCTTC
CASSSTGFYGYTF
>TRBD1|.|TRBJ2-7|TRBV5-1
TGCGCCAGCAGCTTCGGACAGGGTACCTACGAGCAGTACTTC
CASSFGQGTYEQYF
>TRBD1|.|TRBJ1-2|TRBV19
TGTGCCAGTAGTTCAGGGGGCGCCGGCTATGGCTACACCTTC
CASSSGGAGYGYTF
>TRBD2|.|TRBJ2-2|TRBV3-1/TRBV3-2
TGTGCCAGCAGCCAAAACGGGAGGGTAGTAGGGGAGCTGTTTTTT
CASSQNGRVVGELFF
>.|few|TRBJ1-1|TRBV2
TGTGCCAGCAGTGTCGCCAGGGGAAGAAGCACTGAAGCTTTCTTT
CASSVARGRSTEAFF
>TRBD2|.|TRBJ2-7|TRBV6-1
TGTGCCAGCAGTGAGCACCCCCCATCTGGGACTAGCTCCTACGAGCAGTACTTC
CASSEHPPSGTSSYEQYF
>.|.|TRBJ1-5|TRBV28
TGTGCCAGCAGTCGGGGGTTTAATCAGCCCCAGCATTTT
CASSRGFNQPQHF
>.|.|TRBJ2-1|TRBV19
TGTGCCAGTAGTCCCCTTGCTGGAGGGAGTGGGGGATACAATGAGCAGTTCTTC
CASSPLAGGSGGYNEQFF
>.|.|TRBJ1-2|TRBV6-5
TGTGCCAGCACCGACACCGGTAGTGGTGGCTACACCTTC
CASTDTGSGGYTF
>.|.|TRBJ1-2|TRBV7-9
TGTGCCAGCAGCTCCTCTTCGGGGATAGGGCTCTATGGCTACACCTTC
CASSSSSGIGLYGYTF
>TRBD2|few|TRBJ2-5|TRBV27
TGTGCCAGCAGTTGGCGTGCCGGCGGGAGGGGGCAAGAGACCCAGTACTTC
CASSWRAGGRGQETQYF
>.|.|TRBJ1-2|TRBV5-1
TGCGCCAGCGGCCTCGCAGGATACTATGGCTACACCTTC
CASGLAGYYGYTF
>.|.|TRBJ1-1|TRBV18
TGTGCCAGCTCCCGCGCGGGGACTGAAGCTTTCTTT
CASSRAGTEAFF
>TRBD1|.|TRBJ2-7|TRBV14
TGTGCCAGCAGCCCCCTAGCAGGACAGGGTTCACACGAGCAGTACTTC
CASSPLAGQGSHEQYF
>TRBD1|.|TRBJ2-4|TRBV5-1
TGCGCCAGCAGCACCAACGAGAACAGGGGAAACATTCAGTACTTC
CASSTNENRGNIQYF
>TRBD1|.|TRBJ2-7|TRBV4-2
TGTGCCAGCAGCCGAGAAATTACAGGGGCCCTCTACGAGCAGTACTTC
CASSREITGALYEQYF
>.|.|TRBJ1-3|TRBV11-2
TGTGCCAGCAGCCACTACAGGGGAAACACCATATATTTT
CASSHYRGNTIYF
>TRBD1|once|TRBJ1-1|TRBV7-6
TGTGCCAGCAGTCAACGGCGGACAGGGGGTACTGAAGCTTTCTTT
CASSQRRTGGTEAFF
>.|.|TRBJ2-5|TRBV19
TGTGCCAGTAGCCAAACTTGGCAAGAGACCCAGTACTTC
CASSQTWQETQYF